This T cell receptor (beta chain) was recorded in a study of cytomegalovirus exposure and HLA in healthy donors. The CDR3 contains 15 residues. From germline, CDR1 is MDHEN and CDR2 SYDVKM. V lost 3 bases, J lost 2 bases, and 13 bases lay in between. PCR amplification relied on 60 Vbeta primers (plus 13 Jbeta primers). Profiled with immunoSEQ multiplex PCR; TCRdb holds only in-frame clones, not every one. The data show some 170,000 clones, with approximately 76% seen just once and about 1.3% held by the top ten. Sequenced sample: PBMCs. The sequence was collected from a man aged 55-75 years in good health and CMV-seronegative. The chain couples TRBV28 to TRBJ1-2, with D possibly TRBD1 on 5 matching bases. The DNA for the CDR3 is TGTGCCAGCAGTTTTGGGGCAGGGAAGAACTATGGCTACACCTTC. The encoded protein is CASSFGAGKNYGYTF.